This TCR beta chain was recorded in a study of blood T cells in healthy people across ages. Together with a sample-barcoded 5' primer, a J-beta primer mix was included in a second PCR lasting roughly 6 to 12 cycles. From each sample, at least 2.5 million paired-end reads containing CDR3 were obtained. MiXCR, applied by TCRdb to the 5' RACE reads, yields one record per CDR3 protein. The table records fewer than 800,000 distinct CDR3 sequences, 21% of them present only once. Germline V gene lookup returns CDR1 MNHEY and CDR2 SVGAGI. The J segment lost 4 bases and the V segment lost 6 bases, leaving 3 bases of the junction unmatched. The CDR3 length is 14 residues.

The sequence was obtained from a man in his 70s in good health. Sequencing was carried out using blood. The chain links TRBV6-5 to TRBJ2-1; 10 bases are a match to TRBD2. CDR3 amino acids: CASRKLAGYNEQFF. The CDR3 DNA follows: TGTGCCAGCAGAAAACTAGCGGGGTACAATGAGCAGTTCTTC.